What follows are 7 T cell receptor beta chains derived from one specimen sequenced in a study of T cell responses to AZD1222 COVID-19 vaccine. Here immunoSEQ multiplex PCR was the method, and the copy in TCRdb shows in-frame clones only, minus some. The sample lists 75,000 to 100,000 clones, about 90% occurring once. Sequences were derived from peripheral blood, sampled on day 0 of AZD1222 vaccination. The receptors here all came from an adult in good health.

The chain carries TRBV28 and TRBJ2-2, with D perhaps matching TRBD1 or TRBD2 (5 bases each). Trimming left V 0 bases short and J 6 bases short, with 8 bases between. Germline V lookup: CDR1 MDHEN, CDR2 SYDVKM. This CDR3 contains 14 residues. The CDR3 DNA reads TGTGCCAGCAGTTTATGGAGGGGTCCCGGGGAGCTGTTTTTT. Protein sequence: CASSLWRGPGELFF.

V usage is TRBV5-1 and J usage is TRBJ1-1; the D is unclear. Germline V gene lookup returns CDR1 SGHRS and CDR2 YFSETQ. V was cut by 2 bases and J by 1 base, with 9 bases left in between. CDR3 length: 14 residues. CDR3 amino acids: CASSFPGANTEAFF. The DNA for the CDR3 is TGCGCCAGCAGCTTCCCAGGCGCGAACACTGAAGCTTTCTTT.

The chain employs TRBV7-3 and TRBJ1-1; TRBD1 matches 8 bases. The V gene's germline CDR1 is SGHTA and CDR2 FQGTGA. This CDR3 spans 14 amino acids. V gave up 4 bases and J gave up 1 base; unmatched junction bases: 2. The CDR3 sequence is CASSSGQGNTEAFF. CDR3 DNA: TGTGCCAGCAGCTCAGGACAGGGGAACACTGAAGCTTTCTTT.

The gene calls are TRBV20-1 and TRBJ1-6; 7 positions agree with TRBD1. CDR1 and CDR2 (germline): DFQATT, SNEGSKA (reference sequence). J gave up 7 bases and V 4 bases, and 4 bases lay outside the gene matches. The CDR3 spans 13 residues. CDR3 sequence: CSANDRVNSPLHF. The CDR3 DNA is TGCAGTGCTAATGACAGGGTAAATTCACCCCTCCACTTT.

The rearrangement links TRBV18 to TRBJ2-2; possible D gene TRBD2, 7 bases. This CDR3 contains 16 residues. Germline V CDR1 and CDR2: KGHSH, LQKENI. Trimming cost V 3 bases and J 4 bases, with 15 bases left between them. The CDR3 protein is CASSPAGGGGTGELFF. The CDR3 region has the DNA TGTGCCAGCTCACCTGCTGGCGGGGGCGGCACCGGGGAGCTGTTTTTT. The full variable domain, completed using reference TRBV18 and TRBJ2-2, is NAGVMQNPRHLVRRRGQEARLRCSPMKGHSHVYWYRQLPEEGLKFMVYLQKENIIDESGMPKERFSAEFPKEGPSILRIQQVVRGDSAAYFCASSPAGGGGTGELFFGEGSRLTVL.

Here the CDR3 DNA reads TGTGCCAGCAGGGGGTACTCCTACGAGCAGTACTTC. Translation gives CASRGYSYEQYF. The V call is TRBV28, the J call TRBJ2-7; D remains ambiguous. This CDR3 has 12 residues. Looked up from germline, CDR1 is MDHEN and CDR2 is SYDVKM. V lost 6 bases to trimming and J lost 0 bases, with 6 bases between them.

V and J are TRBV11-2 and TRBJ1-2; D gene ambiguous. The germline V gene has CDR1 SGHAT and CDR2 FQNNGV. The CDR3 is made up of 12 amino acids. Trimming shortened V by 3 bases and J by 7 bases, and 9 bases separated the two germline ends. Here the CDR3 reads CASSFPWGGYTF. The CDR3 bases are TGTGCCAGCAGCTTCCCGTGGGGTGGCTACACCTTC.